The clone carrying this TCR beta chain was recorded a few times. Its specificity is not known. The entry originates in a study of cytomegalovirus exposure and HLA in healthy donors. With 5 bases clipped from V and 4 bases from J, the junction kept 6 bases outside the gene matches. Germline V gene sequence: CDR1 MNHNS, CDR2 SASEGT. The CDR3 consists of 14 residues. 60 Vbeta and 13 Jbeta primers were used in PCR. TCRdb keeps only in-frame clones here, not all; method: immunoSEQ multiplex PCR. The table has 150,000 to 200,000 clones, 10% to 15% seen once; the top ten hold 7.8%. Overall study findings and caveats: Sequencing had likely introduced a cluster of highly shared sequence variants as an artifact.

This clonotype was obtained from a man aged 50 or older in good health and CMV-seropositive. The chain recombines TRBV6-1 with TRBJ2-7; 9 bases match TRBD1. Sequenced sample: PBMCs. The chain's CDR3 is CASSIGDREYEQYF. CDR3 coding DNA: TGTGCCAGCAGTATTGGGGACAGGGAATACGAGCAGTACTTC.